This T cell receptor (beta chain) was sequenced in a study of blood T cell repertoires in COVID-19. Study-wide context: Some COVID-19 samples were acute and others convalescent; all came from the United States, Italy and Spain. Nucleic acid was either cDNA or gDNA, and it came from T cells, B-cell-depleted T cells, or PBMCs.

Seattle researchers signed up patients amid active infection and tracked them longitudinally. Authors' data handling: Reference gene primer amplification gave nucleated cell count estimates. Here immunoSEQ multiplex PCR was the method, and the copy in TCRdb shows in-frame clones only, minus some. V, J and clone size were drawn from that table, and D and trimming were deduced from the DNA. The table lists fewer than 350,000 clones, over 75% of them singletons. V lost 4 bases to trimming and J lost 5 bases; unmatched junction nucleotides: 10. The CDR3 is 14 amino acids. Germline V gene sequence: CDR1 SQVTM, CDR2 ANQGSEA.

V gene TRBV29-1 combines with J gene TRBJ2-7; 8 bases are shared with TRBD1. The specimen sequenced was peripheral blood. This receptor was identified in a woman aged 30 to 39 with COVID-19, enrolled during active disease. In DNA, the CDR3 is TGCAGCGTTGCCCAGGACAGGGTAGGCGACGAGCAGTACTTC. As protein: CSVAQDRVGDEQYF.